This T cell receptor (beta chain) was identified during a study of T cell responses to AZD1222 COVID-19 vaccine. Notes on the study in general: Across spike, vaccine-associated CD4 TCRs were found, dominant at 160-218 and 743-854. White British donors predominated, females outnumbered males, and clonal diversity was possibly underestimated.

Looked up from germline, CDR1 is SGHAT and CDR2 is FQNNGV. CDR3 length: 14 amino acids. V dropped 5 bases and J dropped 8; count of bases not matched to a gene: 11. TCRdb's copy holds only in-frame clones and misses some; the assay was immunoSEQ multiplex PCR. The table lists around 200,000 clones, about nine tenths of them singletons. Regarding this clone: Its antigen is unidentified.

The sequence came from an adult in good health. Sample: peripheral blood, taken on day 0 of AZD1222 vaccination. The chain has TRBV11-2 and TRBJ1-1; 7 bases map to TRBD1. The CDR3 bases are TGTGCCAGCAGCGCGGAGGGGACAGTCTCGGAAGCTTTCTTT. Translated: CASSAEGTVSEAFF.